The rows below give T cell receptor beta chains drawn from one sample of a study of blood T cell repertoires in COVID-19. Sequenced by immunoSEQ multiplex PCR; TCRdb stores in-frame clones only, minus some. The table lists just over 300,000 clones, 90% of them singletons. Source material: PBMCs or T cells enriched from blood (not recorded which). Receptor source: a woman aged 18 to 35 with acute COVID-19. The CDR3 runs from the conserved cysteine through the conserved F or W. The D gene is left open where the match is weak. Size tells how often a clone was seen (once, few, many) or the class of an expanded clone, and some rows leave it out.

v_call	clone_size	j_call	d_call	cdr3_nt	cdr3_aa
TRBV6-2/TRBV6-3	-	TRBJ1-5	-	TGTGCCAGCAGTTACGGTTCGGGGACAAGCAATCAGCCCCAGCATTTT	CASSYGSGTSNQPQHF
TRBV29-1	-	TRBJ1-1	-	TGCAGCGTTGTATCAGGGTCCACTGAAGCTTTCTTT	CSVVSGSTEAFF
TRBV29-1	-	TRBJ2-4	TRBD2	TGCAGCGGCAAAACTAGCGGCAAAAACATTCAGTACTTC	CSGKTSGKNIQYF
TRBV5-1	few	TRBJ1-1	-	TGCGCCAGCAGCTTGGTCGTGGAGACTGAAGCTTTCTTT	CASSLVVETEAFF
TRBV30	-	TRBJ1-3	TRBD1	TGTGCCTGGAACAGGGGCCACTCTGGAAACACCATATATTTT	CAWNRGHSGNTIYF
TRBV7-3	-	TRBJ2-1	TRBD2	TGTGCCAGCAGCCCGGGACTAGCGGGATTCAATGAGCAGTTCTTC	CASSPGLAGFNEQFF
TRBV9	-	TRBJ2-7	-	TGTGCCAGCAGCGTAGGGTCGACCGGGGAGCAGTACTTC	CASSVGSTGEQYF
TRBV2	-	TRBJ2-2	TRBD2	TGTGCCAGCAAGCGGGAGGGCTTCGGGGAGCTGTTTTTT	CASKREGFGELFF
TRBV6-5	-	TRBJ2-1	TRBD2	TGTGCCAGTCGGCTAGCGGGAGACAATGAGCAGTTCTTC	CASRLAGDNEQFF
TRBV29-1	-	TRBJ1-2	TRBD1	TGCAGCGTCGATACCGGGACAGGGGGCGAGGGCTATGGCTACACCTTC	CSVDTGTGGEGYGYTF
TRBV7-8	-	TRBJ1-5	-	TGTGCCAGCAGCTTAGGACAGCCCAATCAGCCCCAGCATTTT	CASSLGQPNQPQHF
TRBV5-1	-	TRBJ2-1	TRBD1	TGCGCCAGCAGCTTGTTAACAGGGGGCGAATCTGAGCAGTTCTTC	CASSLLTGGESEQFF
TRBV5-4	-	TRBJ2-7	TRBD2	TGTGCCAGCAGCTCGACTAGCGGGAGAGCCTACGAGCAGTACTTC	CASSSTSGRAYEQYF
TRBV19	-	TRBJ2-5	-	TGTGCCAGTAGTAAAGGGGCGGGGCCACAAGAGACCCAGTACTTC	CASSKGAGPQETQYF
TRBV28	-	TRBJ1-2	-	TGTGCCAGCAGTACCGGACAGAGAGATGCAAGGGGGACCAATGGCTACACCTTC	CASSTGQRDARGTNGYTF
TRBV9	once	TRBJ1-2	TRBD1	TGTGCCAGCACCGGGACAGGGGCTAAAGGCTACACCTTC	CASTGTGAKGYTF
TRBV11-3	-	TRBJ1-1	TRBD1	TGTGCCAGCAGCACACCGGGACAGGTGGCTGAAGCTTTCTTT	CASSTPGQVAEAFF
TRBV27	-	TRBJ2-1	TRBD2	TGTGCCAGCAGCCCGGGACTAGCAAGTGATGAGCAGTTCTTC	CASSPGLASDEQFF
TRBV28	-	TRBJ1-4	TRBD1	TGTGCCAGCAGTTTAATACCCGGACAGGCACTACATAGTAATGAAAAACTGTTTTTT	CASSLIPGQALHSNEKLFF
TRBV5-6	-	TRBJ1-1	-	TGTGCCAGCAGCTACAGCGGTGGAGCTTTCTTT	CASSYSGGAFF
TRBV20-1	-	TRBJ1-2	-	TGCAGTGCTCATCCCTATGGCTACACCTTC	CSAHPYGYTF
TRBV24-1	-	TRBJ1-2	-	TGTGCCACCAGTGATCCCATGAGGGTTGGGGATGGCTACACCTTC	CATSDPMRVGDGYTF